This T cell receptor beta chain was documented in a study of shared clonotypes between healthy human individuals. Looking at the study overall: Each donor had three CD4 naive, three CD4 memory, two CD8 naive and one CD8 memory plate.

Study conclusions and caveats: Sampling included only blood; tissue repertoires likely differ.

CD45RO-negative cells were positively selected for CCR7, leaving out terminally differentiated effector memory CD45RA+ cells. Trimming removed 6 bases from V and 4 bases from J, with 18 bases in between. Germline CDR1 is LNHNV and CDR2 is YYDKDF (reference sequence). The length of the CDR3 is 15 residues. Using immunoSEQ multiplex PCR, the repertoire was profiled, and TCRdb retains in-frame clones only, with some absent. The sample lists about 2.1 million clones; around 93% were seen once. A note on this clone: The antigen is not known.

Sequenced input: naive CD8+ T cells from PBMCs. The TCR sequence derives from a young man in good health. Some clones in this sample may be carry-over from other donors' samples. The V gene is TRBV15, the J gene TRBJ2-5; D is perhaps TRBD2 (7 bases). Here the CDR3 reads CATSGGGRVGETQYF. In DNA, the CDR3 is TGTGCCACCAGTGGGGGGGGCAGGGTAGGAGAGACCCAGTACTTC.